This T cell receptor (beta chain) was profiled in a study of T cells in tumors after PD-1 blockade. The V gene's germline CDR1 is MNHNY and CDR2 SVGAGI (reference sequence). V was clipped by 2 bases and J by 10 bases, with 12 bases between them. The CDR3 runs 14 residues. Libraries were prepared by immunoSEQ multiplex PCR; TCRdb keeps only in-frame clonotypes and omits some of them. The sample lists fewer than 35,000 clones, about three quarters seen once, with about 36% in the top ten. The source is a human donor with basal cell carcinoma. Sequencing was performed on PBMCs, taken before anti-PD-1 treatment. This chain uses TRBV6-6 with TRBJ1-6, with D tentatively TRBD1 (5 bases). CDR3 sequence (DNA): TGTGCCAGCAGTTACAACAGGAGAGAGTCACCCCTCCACTTT. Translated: CASSYNRRESPLHF.